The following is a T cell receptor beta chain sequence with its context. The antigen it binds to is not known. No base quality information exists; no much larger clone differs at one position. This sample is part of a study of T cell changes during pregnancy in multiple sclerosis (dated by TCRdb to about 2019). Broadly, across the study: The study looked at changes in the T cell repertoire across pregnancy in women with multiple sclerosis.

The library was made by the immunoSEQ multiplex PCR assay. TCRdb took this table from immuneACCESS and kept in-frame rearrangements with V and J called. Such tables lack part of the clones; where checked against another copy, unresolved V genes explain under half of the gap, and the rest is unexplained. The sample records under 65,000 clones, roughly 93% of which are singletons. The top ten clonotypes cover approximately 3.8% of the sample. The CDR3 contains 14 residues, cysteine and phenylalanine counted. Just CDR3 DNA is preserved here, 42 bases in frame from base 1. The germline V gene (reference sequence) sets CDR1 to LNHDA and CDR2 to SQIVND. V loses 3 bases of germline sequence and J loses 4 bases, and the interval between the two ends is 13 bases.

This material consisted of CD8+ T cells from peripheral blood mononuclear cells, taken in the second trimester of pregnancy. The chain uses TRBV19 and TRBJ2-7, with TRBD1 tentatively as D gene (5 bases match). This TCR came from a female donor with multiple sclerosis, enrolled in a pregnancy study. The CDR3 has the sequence CASSIPDRDYEQYF. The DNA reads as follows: TGTGCCAGTAGTATCCCCGACAGAGATTACGAGCAGTACTTC.